This entry lists 23 T cell receptor beta chains sequenced from one sample in a study of T-cell reconstitution after alpha-beta-depleted transplantation in children. Construction of the TCRbeta library involved unique molecular identifiers. Using its own MiXCR run on the PCR reads, TCRdb lists one record per CDR3 protein. The profile shows 180,000 or so distinct CDR3 sequences, approximately 6.8% of them singletons. Sample: PBMCs, taken before TCRalphabeta/CD19-depleted stem cell transplant. The receptors were gathered from a girl under three years old with combined immunodeficiency, due to receive a stem cell transplant.

Ten or more counts support this clonotype. J is TRBJ2-7 and V is TRBV4-3, with 9 bases identical to TRBD2. This CDR3 comprises 14 residues. The J segment lost 2 bases and the V segment lost 1 base, leaving 0 bases of the junction unmatched. Germline V lookup: CDR1 LGHNA, CDR2 YSLEER. The CDR3 loop is CASSQVAGAYEQYF. CDR3 nucleotides: TGCGCCAGCAGCCAAGTAGCGGGGGCCTACGAGCAGTACTTC.

This clonotype was seen repeatedly, ten times or more. The chain employs TRBV6-5 and TRBJ1-1; D gene unclear. Trimming removed 6 bases at V and 8 bases at J, with 13 bases between. Germline CDR1 and CDR2: MNHEY and SVGAGI. This CDR3 comprises 12 residues. The CDR3 DNA follows: TGTGCCAGCAGGACCCTAGGCAAAGAAGCTTTCTTT. Translation gives CASRTLGKEAFF.

This clonotype was seen ten or more times. The V gene is TRBV20-1, the J gene TRBJ2-7; D perhaps matches TRBD2 (6 bases). The CDR3 has 15 amino acids. V lost 3 bases to trimming and J lost 2 bases, with 17 bases between them. Germline V CDR1 and CDR2: DFQATT, SNEGSKA (reference sequence). CDR3 coding DNA: TGCAGTGCTAGTGAGGGACTCACTCCCACCTACGAGCAGTACTTC. It encodes CSASEGLTPTYEQYF.

This clonotype was seen just once. The chain links TRBV11-3 to TRBJ2-7; 13 positions match TRBD2. CDR1 and CDR2 (germline): SGHNT, YENEEA. CDR3 length: 13 amino acids. Germline trimming cut 3 bases from V and 9 bases from J; bases unmatched to any gene: 2. CDR3 region: CASSFGTSGTQYF. As DNA, the CDR3 is TGTGCCAGCAGCTTCGGGACTAGCGGGACGCAGTACTTC.

This chain connects TRBV20-1 to TRBJ1-2; weak D call: TRBD1 (6 bases). CDR3 length equals 13 residues. Germline CDR1 DFQATT, CDR2 SNEGSKA (reference sequence). Between the trimmed V and J ends, which lost 5 bases and 6 bases, there was a span of 16 bases. CDR3 in amino acids: CSARGSGADGYTF. In DNA, the CDR3 is TGCAGTGCTCGAGGGTCGGGGGCGGATGGCTACACCTTC.

This clonotype appeared many times. The chain uses TRBV7-8 and TRBJ2-3; no clear D. There are 16 residues in the CDR3. Germline V CDR1 and CDR2: SGHVS, FQNEAQ. V gave up 3 bases and J gave up 5 bases, with 18 bases separating them. CDR3 amino acids: CASSLRLPRPQDTQYF. DNA for the CDR3: TGTGCCAGCAGCTTGAGGCTTCCCCGTCCCCAAGATACGCAGTATTTT.

This clonotype appeared many times. The chain employs TRBV5-1 and TRBJ2-1; D call uncertain. Trimming stripped 3 bases from V and 7 bases from J, with 11 bases between. The germline gives CDR1 SGHRS, CDR2 YFSETQ. This CDR3 has 13 amino acids. The CDR3 sequence: CASSSLVDNEQFF. The CDR3 DNA follows: TGCGCCAGCAGCTCCCTAGTAGATAATGAGCAGTTCTTC.

Many counts were recorded for this clonotype. The chain links TRBV28 to TRBJ1-6; no reliable D call. V shed 3 bases and J shed 10 bases, with 10 bases lying between them. The CDR3 length is 13 residues. The germline gives CDR1 MDHEN, CDR2 SYDVKM. The CDR3 sequence is CASSFRLNSPLHF. The CDR3 DNA sequence: TGTGCCAGCAGTTTCCGGTTAAACTCACCCCTCCACTTT.

This clonotype has ten or more counts. The chain recombines TRBV12-3 or TRBV12-4 with TRBJ2-1; 7 nucleotides line up with TRBD2. The CDR3 consists of 17 residues. With 5 bases clipped from V and 8 bases from J, the junction kept 18 bases outside the gene matches. CDR3 region: CASSGYPGTNLGDEQFF. The CDR3 nucleotides read TGTGCCAGCAGTGGGTACCCCGGGACTAACCTCGGAGATGAGCAGTTCTTC.

V and J are TRBV6-2 or TRBV6-3 and TRBJ1-2, with 10 bases identical to TRBD1. The germline gives CDR1 MNHEY, CDR2 SVGEGT. CDR3 length: 15 amino acids. Trimming at V came to 2 bases and at J to 4 bases, leaving 4 bases not matched to a gene. CDR3 region: CASSYVGQGVYGYTF. In DNA, the CDR3 is TGTGCCAGCAGTTACGTCGGACAGGGGGTCTATGGCTACACCTTC.

In this sample, this clonotype turned up many times. The chain couples TRBV15 to TRBJ1-1; D is unclear. Germline loops: CDR1 LNHNV, CDR2 YYDKDF (reference sequence). The CDR3 sequence is 14 residues long. V lost 0 bases to trimming and J lost 1 base, with 6 bases between them. CDR3 DNA sequence: TGTGCCACCAGCAGAGATTTGGGGAACACTGAAGCTTTCTTT. Protein: CATSRDLGNTEAFF.

The chain couples TRBV4-2 to TRBJ2-5, with TRBD2 identical over 8 bases. From germline, CDR1 is LGHNA and CDR2 YNFKEQ. Trimming removed 2 bases from V and 4 bases from J; junction bases left unmatched: 9. CDR3 length: 16 residues. CDR3 in amino acids: CASSQPKGLEIETQYF. The DNA for the CDR3 is TGTGCCAGCAGCCAACCCAAGGGACTAGAGATAGAGACCCAGTACTTC.

At least ten counts were recorded for this clonotype. The CDR3 loop reads CSVFREYEQYF. DNA for the CDR3: TGCAGCGTCTTTCGGGAGTACGAGCAGTACTTC. This rearrangement joins TRBV29-1 to TRBJ2-7; possibly TRBD2 for D (6 bases). Between the trimmed V and J ends, which lost 6 bases and 4 bases, there was a span of 10 bases. CDR3 length: 11 residues. Per germline, CDR1 SQVTM and CDR2 ANQGSEA.

Notes on this clonotype: A much more abundant neighbour one base away suggests this may be a read error. The rearrangement links TRBV7-8 to TRBJ2-7; D is possibly TRBD2 (6 bases). This CDR3 has 13 amino acids. Germline CDR1 and CDR2: SGHVS and FQNEAQ. The CDR3 sequence is CVSSSLLAYEQYF. DNA for the CDR3: TGTGTCAGCAGCTCGCTCCTAGCGTACGAGCAGTACTTC.

The gene calls are TRBV29-1 and TRBJ1-2; 7 bases fit TRBD1. With V trimmed by 7 bases and J by 8 bases, 10 bases remained unmatched. Germline CDR1 reads SQVTM; CDR2 reads ANQGSEA. The length of the CDR3 is 12 residues. The CDR3 nucleotides are TGCAGCGCCCCGACAGGGAATGTCGGCTACACCTTC. Its translation: CSAPTGNVGYTF.

At least ten counts were recorded for this clonotype. The chain recombines TRBV15 with TRBJ2-7, with no clear D. CDR3 length: 14 amino acids. CDR1 is LNHNV and CDR2 is YYDKDF in the germline V gene (reference sequence). V lost 5 bases to trimming and J lost 5 bases, with 16 bases between them. The CDR3 coding sequence is TGTGCCACCAGCTCCAAAGACCCCGAAAACGAGCAGTACTTC. It specifies CATSSKDPENEQYF.

Concerning this clonotype itself: A much larger clone is a single base away; this may be a read error. V and J are TRBV29-1 and TRBJ1-1; the D gene is possibly TRBD1 (5 bases). Germline V lookup: CDR1 SQVTM, CDR2 ANQGSEA. The CDR3 has 13 amino acids. CDR3 region: CSVERIGATEPFF. The CDR3 region has the DNA TGCAGCGTTGAACGTATAGGGGCGACTGAACCTTTCTTT.

This clonotype was seen many times. The chain carries TRBV6-5 and TRBJ2-3; 8 bases fit TRBD2. V gave up 2 bases and J gave up 5 bases; unmatched junction bases: 6. The CDR3 runs 15 residues. Germline V gene data show CDR1 as MNHEY and CDR2 as SVGAGI. In DNA form, the CDR3 reads TGTGCCAGCAGTTACGTAGCGGGGTGGAGAGATACGCAGTATTTT. Translation: CASSYVAGWRDTQYF.

In this sample, this clonotype turned up many times. The rearrangement uses TRBV4-1 and TRBJ2-7, with D tentatively TRBD2 (6 bases). The CDR3 consists of 15 residues. CDR1 MGHRA and CDR2 YSYEKL come from the germline V gene. V lost 3 bases and J 5 bases, leaving 17 bases between the germline ends. The CDR3 sequence: CASSQVETSFHEQYF. As DNA, the CDR3 is TGCGCCAGCAGCCAGGTGGAGACTAGTTTCCACGAGCAGTACTTC.

Many counts were recorded for this clonotype. The chain couples TRBV4-1 to TRBJ2-3; D may match TRBD1 or TRBD2 (6 bases each). Germline V lookup: CDR1 MGHRA, CDR2 YSYEKL. CDR3 size: 16 residues. Trimming pared 0 bases from V and 2 bases from J, leaving 12 bases between. CDR3 coding DNA: TGCGCCAGCAGCCAAGAGGGGGGCAGGGCCACAGATACGCAGTATTTT. As protein: CASSQEGGRATDTQYF.

The sample holds many counts of this clonotype. The chain is built from TRBV7-3 and TRBJ2-1; 8 bases match TRBD2. CDR1 SGHTA and CDR2 FQGTGA come from the germline V gene. V was pared by 0 bases and J by 2 bases, with 9 bases of the junction left unmatched. The CDR3 loop spans 18 amino acids. CDR3 sequence: CASSLTPGGLAPYNEQFF. The DNA of the CDR3 is TGTGCCAGCAGCTTAACTCCAGGCGGACTAGCTCCCTACAATGAGCAGTTCTTC.

This clonotype was observed many times. The chain joins TRBV27 to TRBJ2-5; D unresolved. Per the germline V gene, CDR1 is MNHEY and CDR2 is SMNVEV (reference sequence). This CDR3 spans 15 amino acids. Trimming removed 2 bases from V and 1 base from J, with 11 bases in between. CDR3 nucleotide sequence: TGTGCCAGCAGTTTACGGTGGCAGTCCCAAGAGACCCAGTACTTC. This translates into CASSLRWQSQETQYF.

In this sample, this clonotype turned up many times. The V call is TRBV29-1, the J call TRBJ2-7; D is perhaps TRBD2 (6 bases). V was shortened by 3 bases and J by 0 bases, with 27 bases between the two germline ends. CDR1 is SQVTM and CDR2 is ANQGSEA in the germline V gene. The CDR3 has 19 residues. The CDR3 reads CSVELRGPRGLLSSYEQYF. The CDR3 bases are TGCAGCGTTGAGTTGCGGGGTCCTCGGGGCTTACTGAGCTCCTACGAGCAGTACTTC.